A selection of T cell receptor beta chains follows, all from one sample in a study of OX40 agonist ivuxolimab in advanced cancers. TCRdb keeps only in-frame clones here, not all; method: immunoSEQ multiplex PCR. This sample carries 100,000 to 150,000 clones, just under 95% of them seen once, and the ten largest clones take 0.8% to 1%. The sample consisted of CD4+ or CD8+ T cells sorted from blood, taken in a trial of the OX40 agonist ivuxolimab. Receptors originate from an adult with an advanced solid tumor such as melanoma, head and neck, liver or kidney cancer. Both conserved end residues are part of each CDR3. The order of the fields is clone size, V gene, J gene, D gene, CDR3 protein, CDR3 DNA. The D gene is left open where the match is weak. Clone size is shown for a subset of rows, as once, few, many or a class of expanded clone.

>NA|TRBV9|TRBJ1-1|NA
CASNLSPGGTEAFF
TGTGCCAGCAACTTAAGCCCGGGGGGAACTGAAGCTTTCTTT
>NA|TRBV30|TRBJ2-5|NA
CAWSVWQQETQYF
TGTGCCTGGAGTGTATGGCAGCAAGAGACCCAGTACTTC
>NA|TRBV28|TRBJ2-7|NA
CASSLFRAYEQYF
TGTGCCAGCAGTTTATTTAGGGCCTACGAGCAGTACTTC
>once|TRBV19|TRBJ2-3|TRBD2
CASSTRTSGSPDTQYF
TGTGCCAGTAGCACCCGGACTAGCGGGAGCCCAGATACGCAGTATTTT
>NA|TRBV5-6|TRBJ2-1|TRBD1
CASSFRDRVHNEQFF
TGTGCCAGCAGCTTCCGGGACAGGGTCCACAATGAGCAGTTCTTC
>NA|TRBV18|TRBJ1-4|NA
CASSPGGSITNEKLFF
TGTGCCAGCTCACCAGGGGGCTCGATTACTAATGAAAAACTGTTTTTT
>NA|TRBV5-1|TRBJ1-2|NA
CASSLDRVGYGYTF
TGCGCCAGCAGCTTGGACAGGGTAGGCTATGGCTACACCTTC
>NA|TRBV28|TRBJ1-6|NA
CASSLGGEGNSPLHF
TGTGCCAGCAGTTTAGGGGGGGAGGGTAATTCACCCCTCCACTTT
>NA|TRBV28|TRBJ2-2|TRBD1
CASSSPTGHGELFF
TGTGCCAGCAGTTCCCCGACAGGGCACGGGGAGCTGTTTTTT
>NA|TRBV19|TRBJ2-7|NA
CASSKTGSLTYEQYF
TGTGCCAGTAGTAAAACAGGGTCCCTGACCTACGAGCAGTACTTC
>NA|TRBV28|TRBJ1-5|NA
CAIGTGLLPGANQPQHF
TGTGCCATTGGAACAGGTCTACTCCCTGGGGCCAATCAGCCCCAGCATTTT
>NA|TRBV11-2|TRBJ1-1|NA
CASSLGLAVGTEAFF
TGTGCCAGCAGCTTAGGTTTGGCGGTAGGGACTGAAGCTTTCTTT
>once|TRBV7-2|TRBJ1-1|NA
CASSLAAANTEAFF
TGTGCCAGCAGCTTAGCAGCGGCGAACACTGAAGCTTTCTTT
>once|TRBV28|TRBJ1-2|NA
CASNQGSWYGYTF
TGTGCCAGCAACCAGGGAAGTTGGTATGGCTACACCTTC
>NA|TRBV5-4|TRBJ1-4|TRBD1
CASSFFETGNEKLFF
TGTGCCAGCAGCTTCTTCGAGACAGGGAATGAAAAACTGTTTTTT
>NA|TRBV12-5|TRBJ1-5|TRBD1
CASGGTGSHQPQHF
TGTGCTAGTGGTGGGACAGGGAGCCATCAGCCCCAGCATTTT
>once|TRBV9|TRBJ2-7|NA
CASSQGEAEQYF
TGTGCCAGCAGTCAAGGGGAGGCCGAGCAGTACTTC
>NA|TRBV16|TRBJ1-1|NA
CASRRATEAFF
TGTGCCAGCAGGCGAGCCACTGAAGCTTTCTTT
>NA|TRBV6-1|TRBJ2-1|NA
CASSELYREGEQFF
TGTGCCAGCAGTGAACTGTATAGGGAAGGTGAGCAGTTCTTC
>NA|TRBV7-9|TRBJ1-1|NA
CASSLFLDRANTEAFF
TGTGCCAGCAGCCTATTTCTTGATCGGGCAAACACTGAAGCTTTCTTT
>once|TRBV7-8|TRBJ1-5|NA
CASSLDSPIVSPFSNQPQHF
TGTGCCAGCAGCTTAGACAGCCCCATAGTCTCTCCATTTAGCAATCAGCCCCAGCATTTT
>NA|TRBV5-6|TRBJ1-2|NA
CASSRRGLDYGYTF
TGTGCCAGCAGCCGGAGGGGTTTAGACTATGGCTACACCTTC
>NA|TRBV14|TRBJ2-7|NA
CASSQETLLGYEQYF
TGTGCCAGCAGCCAAGAAACCCTACTAGGCTACGAGCAGTACTTC
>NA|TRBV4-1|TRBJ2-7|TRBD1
CASSQGTGTGSDQQYF
TGCGCCAGCAGCCAAGGAACCGGGACAGGGTCGGACCAGCAGTACTTC
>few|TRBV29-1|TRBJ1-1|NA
CSVGERTAFF
TGCAGCGTTGGCGAACGGACAGCTTTCTTT
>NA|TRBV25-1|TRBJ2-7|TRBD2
CASSTRQRGDPYEQYF
TGTGCCAGCAGTACTCGACAGCGGGGGGATCCCTACGAGCAGTACTTC